Listed below are T cell receptor beta chains from one sample, sequenced in a study of blood T cell repertoires in COVID-19. Clones were read by immunoSEQ multiplex PCR, and TCRdb kept only the in-frame ones, dropping some. This sample has roughly 520,000 clones, with around 87% found just once. Sequenced: PBMCs or T cells enriched from blood (not recorded which). The receptor set was obtained from a woman between 40 and 55 years old who had recovered from COVID-19. The CDR3 runs from the conserved cysteine through the conserved F or W. The order of the fields is D gene, clone size, J gene, V gene, CDR3 protein, CDR3 DNA. D genes are given only for firm matches. Expanded clones get a size class; other rows say once, few or many, or leave the size out.

. . TRBJ2-7 TRBV4-2 CASSQGPSYEQYF TGTGCCAGCAGCCAAGGTCCCAGCTACGAGCAGTACTTC
. . TRBJ2-3 TRBV6-6 CASSLLNARGTDTQYF TGTGCCAGCAGTTTACTCAACGCCCGGGGCACAGATACGCAGTATTTT
. . TRBJ1-2 TRBV3-1/TRBV3-2 CASSPSGRGTKGYTF TGTGCCAGCAGCCCTTCAGGGAGGGGGACTAAGGGCTACACCTTC
. . TRBJ2-2 TRBV19 CASSIGGAGELFF TGTGCCAGTAGTATCGGGGGTGCCGGGGAGCTGTTTTTT
. few TRBJ1-5 TRBV12-5 CASGLGADQPQHF TGTGCTAGTGGTTTGGGAGCGGATCAGCCCCAGCATTTT
TRBD2 . TRBJ2-1 TRBV5-1 CASSGRGSYNEQFF TGCGCCAGCAGCGGGAGGGGCTCCTACAATGAGCAGTTCTTC
TRBD1 . TRBJ2-1 TRBV9 CASASRDSYNEQFF TGTGCCAGCGCCTCCCGGGACAGTTACAATGAGCAGTTCTTC
. . TRBJ1-2 TRBV28 CASSLGAGYGYTF TGTGCCAGCAGTTTAGGTGCAGGCTATGGCTACACCTTC
. . TRBJ1-2 TRBV10-3 CAISGEYRDFYGYTF TGTGCCATCAGCGGGGAGTACAGGGATTTCTATGGCTACACCTTC
TRBD2 . TRBJ2-7 TRBV4-3 CASSRLAGAGEQYF TGCGCCAGCAGCCGACTAGCGGGAGCGGGAGAGCAGTACTTC
TRBD2 . TRBJ2-3 TRBV29-1 CSVEGKRERDTQYF TGCAGCGTTGAAGGGAAGCGGGAGAGAGATACGCAGTATTTT
. . TRBJ2-7 TRBV19 CASSIGTARYEQYF TGTGCCAGTAGTATCGGCACCGCTAGATACGAGCAGTACTTC
. few TRBJ1-5 TRBV2 CASSASGAYQPQHF TGTGCCAGCAGTGCAAGCGGGGCCTATCAGCCCCAGCATTTT
. few TRBJ1-2 TRBV9 CASSAWASNYGYTF TGTGCCAGCAGCGCCTGGGCCAGTAACTATGGCTACACCTTC
. once TRBJ2-1 TRBV19 CASRPVERAYNEQFF TGTGCCAGTAGACCCGTCGAGCGGGCCTACAATGAGCAGTTCTTC
. . TRBJ1-3 TRBV7-9 CASSLSEVSSGNTIYF TGTGCCAGCAGCTTATCCGAGGTCAGCTCTGGAAACACCATATATTTT
TRBD2 . TRBJ2-7 TRBV15 CATSRTLRSGSSYEQYF TGTGCCACCAGCCGCACCTTAAGGAGCGGGAGTTCCTACGAGCAGTACTTC
TRBD1 few TRBJ1-1 TRBV6-2/TRBV6-3 CASSYSPGGWNTEAFF TGTGCCAGCAGTTACTCGCCAGGGGGCTGGAACACTGAAGCTTTCTTT
. once TRBJ2-7 TRBV7-9 CASSFPTVDYEQYF TGTGCCAGCAGCTTTCCCACAGTGGACTACGAGCAGTACTTC
. . TRBJ2-1 TRBV5-5 CASSPGQESSYNEQFF TGTGCCAGCAGCCCGGGACAAGAGAGCTCCTACAATGAGCAGTTCTTC
TRBD1 . TRBJ2-5 TRBV5-1 CASSLEQGARETQYF TGCGCCAGCAGCTTGGAACAGGGGGCGCGTGAGACCCAGTACTTC
TRBD1 . TRBJ1-2 TRBV29-1 CSGNFNRGLDYGYTF TGCAGCGGTAACTTCAACAGGGGGTTGGACTATGGCTACACCTTC
. . TRBJ2-1 TRBV25-1 CASSDLYEQFF TGTGCCAGCAGTGATCTCTATGAGCAGTTCTTC
. once TRBJ1-6 TRBV18 CASSPSEAVNNSPLHF TGTGCCAGCTCACCCTCGGAGGCGGTTAATAATTCACCCCTCCACTTT
. . TRBJ1-2 TRBV10-2 CASKNPGDYGYTF TGCGCCAGCAAAAACCCTGGAGACTATGGCTACACCTTC
TRBD2 . TRBJ2-1 TRBV30 CAWSQLGGSNNEQFF TGTGCCTGGAGCCAACTGGGGGGGTCGAACAATGAGCAGTTCTTC
. . TRBJ1-6 TRBV11-2 CASSLHEDSPLHF TGTGCCAGCAGCTTACATGAGGATTCACCCCTCCACTTT
. . TRBJ1-6 TRBV3-1/TRBV3-2 CASSHSFRVGNSPLHF TGTGCCAGCAGCCATTCTTTCAGGGTTGGTAATTCACCCCTCCACTTT
. . TRBJ2-7 TRBV6-2/TRBV6-3 CASSSSRGIRSYEQYF TGTGCCAGCAGTTCGAGTCGCGGGATTAGGTCCTACGAGCAGTACTTC
TRBD1 . TRBJ1-1 TRBV14 CASSERGRGFTEAFF TGTGCCAGCAGCGAACGTGGCAGGGGGTTCACTGAAGCTTTCTTT
. . TRBJ1-5 TRBV5-6 CASSLAGRSDQPQHF TGTGCCAGCAGCTTGGCAGGAAGGTCCGATCAGCCCCAGCATTTT
TRBD2 . TRBJ2-7 TRBV11-2 CASSLEMAGVPPYEQYF TGTGCCAGCAGCTTAGAGATGGCGGGAGTGCCCCCCTACGAGCAGTACTTC
. . TRBJ1-2 TRBV7-9 CASSTPSGLSNYGYTF TGTGCCAGCAGCACACCCTCAGGGCTTTCTAACTATGGCTACACCTTC
TRBD1 . TRBJ1-1 TRBV10-1 CASSRGTNTEAFF TGCGCCAGTAGCAGGGGGACGAACACTGAAGCTTTCTTT
TRBD1 . TRBJ1-6 TRBV5-5 CASSLTGQGSYNSPLHF TGTGCCAGCAGCTTGACGGGACAGGGCTCCTATAATTCACCCCTCCACTTT
. . TRBJ2-5 TRBV3-1/TRBV3-2 CASSQDLGGDQETQYF TGTGCCAGCAGCCAAGATTTAGGAGGGGACCAAGAGACCCAGTACTTC